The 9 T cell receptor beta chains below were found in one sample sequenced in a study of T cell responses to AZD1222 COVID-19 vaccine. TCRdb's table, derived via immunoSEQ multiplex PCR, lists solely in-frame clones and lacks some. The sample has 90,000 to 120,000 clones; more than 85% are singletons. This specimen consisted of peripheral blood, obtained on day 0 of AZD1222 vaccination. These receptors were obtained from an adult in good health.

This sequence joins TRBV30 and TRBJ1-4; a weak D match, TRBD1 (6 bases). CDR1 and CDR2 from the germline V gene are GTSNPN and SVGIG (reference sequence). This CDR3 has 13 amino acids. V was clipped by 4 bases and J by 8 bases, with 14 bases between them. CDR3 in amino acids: CAWKASQGEKLFF. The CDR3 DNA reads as TGTGCCTGGAAAGCGAGTCAGGGGGAAAAACTGTTTTTT.

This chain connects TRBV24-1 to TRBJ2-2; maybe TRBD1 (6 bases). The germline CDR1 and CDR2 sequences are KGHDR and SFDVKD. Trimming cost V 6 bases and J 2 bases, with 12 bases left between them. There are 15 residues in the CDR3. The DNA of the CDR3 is TGTGCCACCAGTCCGGGACACCTAAACACCGGGGAGCTGTTTTTT. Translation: CATSPGHLNTGELFF.

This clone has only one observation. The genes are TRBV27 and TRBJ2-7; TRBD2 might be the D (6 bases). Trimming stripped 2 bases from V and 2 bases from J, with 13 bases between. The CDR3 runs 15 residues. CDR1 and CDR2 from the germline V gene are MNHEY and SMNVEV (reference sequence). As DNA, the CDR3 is TGTGCCAGCAGTTTAACCGGGACTCTGGCCTACGAGCAGTACTTC. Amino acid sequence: CASSLTGTLAYEQYF.

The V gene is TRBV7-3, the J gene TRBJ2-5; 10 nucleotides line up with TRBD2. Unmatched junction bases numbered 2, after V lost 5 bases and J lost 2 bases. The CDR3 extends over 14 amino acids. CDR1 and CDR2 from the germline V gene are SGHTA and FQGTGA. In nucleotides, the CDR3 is TGTGCCAGCAGCAAACTAGCGGGACAAGAGACCCAGTACTTC. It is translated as CASSKLAGQETQYF.

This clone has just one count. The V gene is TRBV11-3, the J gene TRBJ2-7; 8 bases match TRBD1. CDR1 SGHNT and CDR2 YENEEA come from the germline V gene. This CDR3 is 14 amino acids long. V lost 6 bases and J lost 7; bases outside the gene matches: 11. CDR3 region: CASRQTQGAHEQYF. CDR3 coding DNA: TGTGCCAGCAGACAAACCCAGGGGGCGCATGAGCAGTACTTC.

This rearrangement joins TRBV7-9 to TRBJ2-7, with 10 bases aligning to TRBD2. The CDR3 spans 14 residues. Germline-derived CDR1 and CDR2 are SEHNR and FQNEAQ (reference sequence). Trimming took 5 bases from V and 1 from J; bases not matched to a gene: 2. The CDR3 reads CASSRTSGSYEQYF. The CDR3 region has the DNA TGTGCCAGCAGCCGGACTAGCGGATCCTACGAGCAGTACTTC.

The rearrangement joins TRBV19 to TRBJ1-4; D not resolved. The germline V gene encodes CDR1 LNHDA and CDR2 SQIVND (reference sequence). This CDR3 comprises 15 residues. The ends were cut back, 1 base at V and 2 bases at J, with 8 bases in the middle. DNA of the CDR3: TGTGCCAGTAGTATAGGGAAGGGCACTAATGAAAAACTGTTTTTT. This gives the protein CASSIGKGTNEKLFF.

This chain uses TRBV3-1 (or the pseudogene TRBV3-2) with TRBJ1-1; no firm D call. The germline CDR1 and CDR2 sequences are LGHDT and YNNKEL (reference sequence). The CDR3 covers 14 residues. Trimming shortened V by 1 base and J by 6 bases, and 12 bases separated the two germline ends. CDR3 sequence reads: CASSQGVEYSEAFF. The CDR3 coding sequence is TGTGCCAGCAGCCAAGGGGTCGAGTACTCTGAAGCTTTCTTT.

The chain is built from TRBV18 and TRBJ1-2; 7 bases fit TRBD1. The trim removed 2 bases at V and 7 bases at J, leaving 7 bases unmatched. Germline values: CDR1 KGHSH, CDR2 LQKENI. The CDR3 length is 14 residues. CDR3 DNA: TGTGCCAGCTCACCAGTTAAGGGGGCCGGTGGCTACACCTTC. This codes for CASSPVKGAGGYTF.